This T cell receptor beta chain was identified in a study of spatial heterogeneity in lung cancer. Study-level background: Sequence detection consistently recorded a greater number of beta-chain than alpha-chain sequences. Notes on the study in general: Mutation counts in tumors were tracked by counts of expanded intratumoral alpha and beta TCRs.

Points on this clonotype: The antigen remains unidentified. A single base separates this from a much larger clone, so it may be a read error.

Time point given: sample taken at primary tumor resection. Donation came from 70 or so patients with untreated early-stage non-small cell lung cancer. Researchers sequenced whole RNA taken from tumor, nontumor lung or frozen PBMC without sorting. The CDR3 is made up of 14 amino acids. Per the germline V gene, CDR1 is MDHEN and CDR2 is SYDVKM. A unique molecular identifier was attached to every TCR cDNA molecule. TCRdb fed the 5' RACE reads into MiXCR, producing one record per CDR3 protein. The sample consists of about 18,000 distinct CDR3 sequences, less than 7.5% of them appearing once. The receptor was isolated from a female donor with early-stage non-small cell lung cancer. This specimen consisted of lung tumor tissue, obtained at surgery. V and J are TRBV28 and TRBJ1-5; D unresolved. CDR3 coding DNA: TGTGCCGCAGCCCCGCCAAATAGCGATCAGCCCCAGCATTTT. Amino acid sequence: CAAAPPNSDQPQHF.